This TCR beta chain originates from a study of spatial heterogeneity in lung cancer. Across the study: Detection consistently captured more beta-chain sequences than alpha-chain sequences. Raw sequencing reads included, on average, more than eight appearances of each unique TCR and UMI combination.

V shed 2 bases and J shed 0 bases, with 9 bases lying between them. The V gene's germline CDR1 is SEHNR and CDR2 FQNEAQ (reference sequence). The CDR3 length is 15 residues. This clonotype appeared many times. Carried by each TCR cDNA molecule was a unique molecular identifier. One entry per CDR3 protein results from TCRdb running MiXCR on the 5' RACE reads. Here the sample spans over 95,000 distinct CDR3 sequences, about a tenth being singletons. Documented time point: blood at routine non-recurrence follow-up after resection. The source is a female donor with early-stage non-small cell lung cancer. This sequence joins TRBV7-9 and TRBJ2-3, with TRBD2 as a possible D gene (5 bases). The starting material was PBMCs, obtained at follow-up. The CDR3 is CASSLLGGSTDTQYF. CDR3 DNA: TGTGCCAGCAGCTTATTAGGCGGGAGCACAGATACGCAGTATTTT.